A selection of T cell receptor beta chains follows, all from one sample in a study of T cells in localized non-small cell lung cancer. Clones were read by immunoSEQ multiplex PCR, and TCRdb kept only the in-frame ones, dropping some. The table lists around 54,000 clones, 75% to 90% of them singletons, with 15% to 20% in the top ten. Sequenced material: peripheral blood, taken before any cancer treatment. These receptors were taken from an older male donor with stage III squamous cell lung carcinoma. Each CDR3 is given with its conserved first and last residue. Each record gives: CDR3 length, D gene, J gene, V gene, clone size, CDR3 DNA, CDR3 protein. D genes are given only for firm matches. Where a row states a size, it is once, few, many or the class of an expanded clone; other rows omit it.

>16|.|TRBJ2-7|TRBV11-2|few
TGTGCCAGCAGCTTAAATGTTGGGGGCGTCCAAAACGAGCAGTACTTC
CASSLNVGGVQNEQYF
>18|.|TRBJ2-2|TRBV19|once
TGTGCCAGTAGTGTATCGGGCCTATTGCTTAAGAACACCGGGGAGCTGTTTTTT
CASSVSGLLLKNTGELFF
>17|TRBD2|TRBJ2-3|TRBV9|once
TGTGCCAGCAGCGTCAATCCCGGGGGGGGAAGCACAGATACGCAGTATTTT
CASSVNPGGGSTDTQYF
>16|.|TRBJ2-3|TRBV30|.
TGTGCCTGGAGTGGAGGGTCCAGGGGTAACACAGATACGCAGTATTTT
CAWSGGSRGNTDTQYF
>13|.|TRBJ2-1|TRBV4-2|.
TGTGCCAGCAGATATTTGGGGGTTGATGAGCAGTTCTTC
CASRYLGVDEQFF
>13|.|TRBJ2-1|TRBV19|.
TGTGCCAGTAGTATAGACTCGCTCAATGAGCAGTTCTTC
CASSIDSLNEQFF
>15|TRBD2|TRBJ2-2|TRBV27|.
TGTGCCAGCAGTTACGCGGGAGTGGCCACCGGGGAGCTGTTTTTT
CASSYAGVATGELFF
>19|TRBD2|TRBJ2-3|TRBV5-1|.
TGCGCCAGCAGCTCGGGACTAGCGGGGGGTTCTCTTAGCACAGATACGCAGTATTTT
CASSSGLAGGSLSTDTQYF
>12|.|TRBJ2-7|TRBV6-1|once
TGTGCCAGCAGATCAACAGGTTACGAGCAGTACTTC
CASRSTGYEQYF
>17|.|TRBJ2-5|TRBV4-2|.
TGTGCCAGCAGCCAAGAATACGGGGGCATAGCCCAAGAGACCCAGTACTTC
CASSQEYGGIAQETQYF
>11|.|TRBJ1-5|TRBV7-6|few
TGTGCCAGCAGCTTAGTTCAGCCCCAGCATTTT
CASSLVQPQHF
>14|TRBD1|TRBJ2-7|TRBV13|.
TGTGCCAGCAGCTTAGGTGGTAGGGGGCGCGAGCAGTACTTC
CASSLGGRGREQYF
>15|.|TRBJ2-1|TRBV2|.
TGTGCCAGCAGAGAACAGGGCCCCTCCTACAATGAGCAGTTCTTC
CASREQGPSYNEQFF
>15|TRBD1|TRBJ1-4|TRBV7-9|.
TGTGCCAGCAGCTTAGCAGTGGGACAGAATGAAAAACTGTTTTTT
CASSLAVGQNEKLFF
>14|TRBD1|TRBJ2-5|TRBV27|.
TGTGCCAGCAGGCCGGGACAGGGGATCGAGACCCAGTACTTC
CASRPGQGIETQYF
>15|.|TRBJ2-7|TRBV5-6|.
TGTGCCAGCAGCCATATCGCGATTAGCTCCTACGAGCAGTACTTC
CASSHIAISSYEQYF
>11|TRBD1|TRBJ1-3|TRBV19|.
TGTGCCAGTGGGGACAGGCGGCGTCTCTTTTTT
CASGDRRRLFF
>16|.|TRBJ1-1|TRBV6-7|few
TGTGCCAGCAGTTACTCGGGACCGGCCCGTAAGACTGAAGCTTTCTTT
CASSYSGPARKTEAFF
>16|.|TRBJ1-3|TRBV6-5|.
TGTGCCAGCAGTTACGCCGGGGGCACCTCTGGAAACACCATATATTTT
CASSYAGGTSGNTIYF
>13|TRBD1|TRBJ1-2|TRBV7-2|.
TGTGCCAGCAGCTTCGACAGGGTAAATGGCTACACCTTC
CASSFDRVNGYTF
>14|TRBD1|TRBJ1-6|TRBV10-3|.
TGTGCCATCAGTGGGGGGACAGGGGGCTCACCCCTCCACTTT
CAISGGTGGSPLHF
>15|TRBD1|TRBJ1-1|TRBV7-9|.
TGTGCCAGCAGCCTACAGGGGACGGTGAACACTGAAGCTTTCTTT
CASSLQGTVNTEAFF
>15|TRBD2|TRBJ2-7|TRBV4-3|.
TGCGCCAGCAGCCAAGGCGGGACTAGCGAAGGCGAGCAGTACTTC
CASSQGGTSEGEQYF
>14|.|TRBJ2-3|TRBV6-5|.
TGTGCCAGCAGCCCCCGCCAGAGCACAGATACGCAGTATTTT
CASSPRQSTDTQYF
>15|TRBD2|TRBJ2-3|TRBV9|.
TGTGCCAGCAGCCGGACTAGCGGGAGCCCAGATACGCAGTATTTT
CASSRTSGSPDTQYF
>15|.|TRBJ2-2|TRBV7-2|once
TGTGCCAGCACCCCGGACGGCACGAACACCGGGGAGCTGTTTTTT
CASTPDGTNTGELFF
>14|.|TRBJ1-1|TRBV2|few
TGTGCCAGCAGCCCCACCTCCCTGAACACTGAAGCTTTCTTT
CASSPTSLNTEAFF
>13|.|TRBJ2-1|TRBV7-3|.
TGTGCCAGCAGCTCCCCCAGGGATAATGAGCAGTTCTTC
CASSSPRDNEQFF
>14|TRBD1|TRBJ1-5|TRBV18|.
TGTGCCAGCTCACCGGGACAGGGGAATCAGCCCCAGCATTTT
CASSPGQGNQPQHF
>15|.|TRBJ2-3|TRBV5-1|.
TGCGCCAGCAGCTCGTACAGGGTCGGGACAGATACGCAGTATTTT
CASSSYRVGTDTQYF
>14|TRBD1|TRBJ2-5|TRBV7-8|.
TGTGCCAGCAGCGGCAACAGGGGATGGGAGACCCAGTACTTC
CASSGNRGWETQYF
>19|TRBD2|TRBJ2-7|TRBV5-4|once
TGTGCCAGCAGCTTGGGAGGGGAGAGGTCAGCGGGGGGCCTGTACGAGCAGTACTTC
CASSLGGERSAGGLYEQYF
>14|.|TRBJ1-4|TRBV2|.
TGTGCCAGCAGGGCTCCCGGGGGGGGTGAAAAACTGTTTTTT
CASRAPGGGEKLFF
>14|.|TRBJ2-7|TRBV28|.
TGTGCCAGCAGTACGCCGGGACAAACCTACGAGCAGTACTTC
CASSTPGQTYEQYF
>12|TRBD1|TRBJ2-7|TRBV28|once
TGTGCCAGCAGTTCCGGGACAGGGGTGACGTACTTC
CASSSGTGVTYF
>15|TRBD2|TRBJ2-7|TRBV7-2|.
TGTGCCAGCAGCTTGTCGACTAGCGGGGTCTACGAGCAGTACTTC
CASSLSTSGVYEQYF
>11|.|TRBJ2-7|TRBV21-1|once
TGTGCCAGCACCGAGAGAGCGGGAGTAGGGTTC
CASTERAGVGF
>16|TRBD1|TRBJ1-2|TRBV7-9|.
TGTGCCAGCAGCTTAAGTACGGGGACAGGGGATCGCGGCTACACCTTC
CASSLSTGTGDRGYTF
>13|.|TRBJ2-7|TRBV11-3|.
TGTGCCAGCAGCTTAGACCGCAGGGACGAGCAGTACTTC
CASSLDRRDEQYF
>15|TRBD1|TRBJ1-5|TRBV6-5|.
TGTGCCAGCAGTCAACAGGGGGCGGGGGATCAGCCCCAGCATTTT
CASSQQGAGDQPQHF
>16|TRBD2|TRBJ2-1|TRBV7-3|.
TGTGCCAGCAGCCGGACCGGGACTAGCGGTTACAATGAGCAGTTCTTC
CASSRTGTSGYNEQFF
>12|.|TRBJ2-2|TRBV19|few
TGTGCCAGTTGCGAAACTGGCGGGGAGCTGTTTTTT
CASCETGGELFF
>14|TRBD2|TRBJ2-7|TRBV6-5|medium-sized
TGTGCCAGCAGTTACGCGGGACTAGGCGGCGAGCAGTACTTC
CASSYAGLGGEQYF
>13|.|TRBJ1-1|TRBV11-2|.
.
CASSFLWGTEAFF
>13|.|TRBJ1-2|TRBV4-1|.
TGCGCCAGCACCCGGGGCGGTAACTATGGCTACACCTTC
CASTRGGNYGYTF